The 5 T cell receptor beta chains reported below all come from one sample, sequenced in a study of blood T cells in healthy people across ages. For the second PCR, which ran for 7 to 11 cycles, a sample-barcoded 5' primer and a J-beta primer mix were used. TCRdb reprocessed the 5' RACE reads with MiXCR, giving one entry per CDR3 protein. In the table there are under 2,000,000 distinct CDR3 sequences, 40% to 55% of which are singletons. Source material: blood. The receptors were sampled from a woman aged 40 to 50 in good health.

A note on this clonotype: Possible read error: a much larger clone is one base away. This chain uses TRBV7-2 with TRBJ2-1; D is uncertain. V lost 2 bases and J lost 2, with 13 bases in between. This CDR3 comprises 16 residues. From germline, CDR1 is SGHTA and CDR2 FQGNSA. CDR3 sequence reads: CASSLRALEAYNEQFF. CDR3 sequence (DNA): TGTGCCAGCAGCTTACGGGCACTCGAAGCCTACAATGAGCAGTTCTTC.

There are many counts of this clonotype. In nucleotides, the CDR3 is TGTGCCAGCAGTCCCGGACAGGTCACAGATACGCAGTATTTT. This sequence encodes CASSPGQVTDTQYF. The chain joins TRBV12-3 or TRBV12-4 to TRBJ2-3, with 7 bases that match TRBD1. Trimming removed 5 bases from V and 2 bases from J; junction bases left unmatched: 4. This CDR3 is built from 14 residues.

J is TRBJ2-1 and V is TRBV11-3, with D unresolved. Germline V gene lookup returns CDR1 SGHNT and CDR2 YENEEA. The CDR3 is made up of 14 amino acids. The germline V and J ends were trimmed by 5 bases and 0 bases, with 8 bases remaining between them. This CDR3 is CASSDGPSYNEQFF. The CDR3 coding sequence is TGTGCCAGCAGCGATGGGCCCTCCTACAATGAGCAGTTCTTC.

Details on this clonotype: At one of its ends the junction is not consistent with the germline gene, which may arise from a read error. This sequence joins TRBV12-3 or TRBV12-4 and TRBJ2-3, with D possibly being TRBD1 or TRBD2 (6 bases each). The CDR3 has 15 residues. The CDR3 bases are TGTGCTAGCAGTTACGGGGGCCAGGGCACAGATACGCAGTATTTT. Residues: CASSYGGQGTDTQYF.

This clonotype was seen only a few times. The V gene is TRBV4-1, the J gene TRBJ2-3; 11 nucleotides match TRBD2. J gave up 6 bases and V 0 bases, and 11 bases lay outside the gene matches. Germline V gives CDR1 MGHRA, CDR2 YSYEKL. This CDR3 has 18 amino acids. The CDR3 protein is CASSQDPHPSGGRDTQYF. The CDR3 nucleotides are TGCGCCAGCAGCCAAGATCCCCATCCTAGCGGGGGGCGGGATACGCAGTATTTT.